This T cell receptor (beta chain) originates from a study of shared clonotypes between healthy human individuals. With regard to this clone: The antigen remains unidentified.

Study outcomes and limitations: Naive CD4 clonotypes were shared across a handful of donors at about 5%.

Measured with immunoSEQ multiplex PCR; TCRdb has only the in-frame clones, and not every one. The profile shows about 2.4 million clones, approximately 93% of them singletons. The sample taken for sequencing was naive CD4+ T cells from PBMCs. The subset: CD45RA+ positively selected. This receptor was obtained from a man between 18 and 29 years old in good health. Some clones in this sample may be carry-over from other donors' samples.

CDR3 sequence (DNA): TGTGCCAGCAGCTTAGAGGGTTCAACCCAGTACTTC. It encodes CASSLEGSTQYF. V gene TRBV7-9 combines with J gene TRBJ2-5; no clear D gene. Trimming removed 1 base at V and 8 bases at J, with 8 bases between. Germline V gives CDR1 SEHNR, CDR2 FQNEAQ (reference sequence). This CDR3 has 12 amino acids.